The T cell receptor (beta chain) described here comes from a study of T cell responses to AZD1222 COVID-19 vaccine. The V and J ends lost 5 bases and 0 bases respectively, with 17 bases between them. The V gene's germline CDR1 is GTSNPN and CDR2 SVGIG (reference sequence). This CDR3 has 15 amino acids. Clones were sequenced by immunoSEQ multiplex PCR, and TCRdb holds only the in-frame ones, with some missing. The sample lists around 85,000 clones; 85% to 90% were seen once. This rearrangement joins TRBV30 to TRBJ2-7, with a possible D match to TRBD2 (5 bases). The clonotype was recovered from an adult who received the AZD1222 COVID-19 vaccine. The sample here was peripheral blood, taken 28 days after the second AZD1222 dose. The CDR3 reads CAWCSGLPSSYEQYF. In DNA, the CDR3 is TGTGCCTGGTGCTCAGGACTCCCGAGCTCCTACGAGCAGTACTTC.